Below, one T cell receptor beta chain is given with its context. The target antigen is unknown. In making TCR beta libraries, quantitative 5'-RACE with molecular barcodes was used. TCRdb reprocessed the 5' RACE reads with MiXCR, giving one entry per CDR3 protein. The sample shows approximately 260,000 distinct CDR3 sequences, 18% of them seen only once. This sample is part of a study of CD8 T cells in ankylosing spondylitis. Trimming shortened V by 9 bases and J by 7 bases, and 23 bases separated the two germline ends. The CDR3 is 14 residues long. Germline assignment: CDR1 SGHNT and CDR2 YYREEE (reference sequence). Findings of the study overall: There was a TCR beta motif, made of fewer than 10 highly homologous variants, that appeared characteristic of ankylosing spondylitis blood. Disease-linked clones reportedly showed significant enrichment in matched ankylosing spondylitis synovial fluid.

The receptor comes from a male donor with ankylosing spondylitis or in good health (not recorded which). The genes are TRBV5-4 and TRBJ2-7; the D is unclear. Source material: blood, either unsorted or a sorted T cell fraction (not recorded which). In nucleotides, the CDR3 is TGTGCCATCGGCCCCGGGTCGGATGTTTGGGAGCAGTACTTC. This encodes CAIGPGSDVWEQYF.